This T cell receptor (beta chain) came from a study of T cells after somatic rescue of genetic block (dated by TCRdb to 2020 to 2021). Broadly, across the study: What the study looked at was long-term robustness, specifically in a T-cell system that came about through somatic rescue of a genetic block in T-cell development.

The library was built by means of the immunoSEQ multiplex PCR assay. TCRdb limited this immuneACCESS table to in-frame rearrangements with V and J called. A share of clones is missing; checked studies link under half to unresolved V genes, and the rest is unexplained. This sample gives over 95,000 clones in total; about nine tenths of them show up just once. Of the sample, approximately 1.5% falls within the top ten clones. This clone was seen only once. Its antigen has not been determined. It has no much larger one-base neighbor in the sample; base qualities were not kept. This TCR derives from a woman aged 18-29 years. Sequenced input: peripheral blood mononuclear cells (PBMCs).

The nucleotide sequence is given as TGTGCCAGCCAGATTAACTATGGCTACACCTTC. Translated, this gives CASQINYGYTF. The receptor chain draws on TRBV6-1 and TRBJ1-2; there is no confident call for the D gene. Measured from the cysteine to the phenylalanine, the CDR3 is 11 residues long. Left in the record is the CDR3 DNA by itself, 33 bases read in frame from the first base. At the junction V is shortened by 8 bases and J by 1 base, with 5 bases in between. CDR1 and CDR2 were assigned from the germline V gene as MNHNS and SASEGT.